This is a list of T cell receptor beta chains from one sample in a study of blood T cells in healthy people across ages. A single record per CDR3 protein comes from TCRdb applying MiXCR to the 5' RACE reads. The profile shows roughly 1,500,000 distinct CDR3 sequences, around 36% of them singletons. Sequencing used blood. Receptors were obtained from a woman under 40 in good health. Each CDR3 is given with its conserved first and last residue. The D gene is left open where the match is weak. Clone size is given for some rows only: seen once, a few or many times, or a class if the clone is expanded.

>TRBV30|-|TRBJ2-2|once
TGTGCCAGGAACCGGGAAAGAAACACCGGGGAGCTGTTTTTT
CARNRERNTGELFF
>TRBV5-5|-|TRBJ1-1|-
TGTGCCAGCAGCTTGGCCGGAACAGGGTGGGGGACTGAAGCTTTCTTT
CASSLAGTGWGTEAFF
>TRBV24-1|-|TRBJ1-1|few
TGTGCCACCAGTGATCCGGGGGCGAGTACTGAAGCTTTCTTT
CATSDPGASTEAFF
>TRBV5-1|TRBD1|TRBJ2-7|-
TGCGCCAGCAGACTGACAGGGGGCGACGAGGACGAGCGGTACTTC
CASRLTGGDEDERYF
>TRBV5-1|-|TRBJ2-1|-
TGCGCCAGCAGCTTGGGAGAGGGGAACAATGAGCAGTTCTTC
CASSLGEGNNEQFF
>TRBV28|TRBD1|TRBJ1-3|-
TGTGCCAGCAGTACAGGGGGCGCTGGAAACACCATATATTTT
CASSTGGAGNTIYF
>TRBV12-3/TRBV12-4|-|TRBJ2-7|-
TGTGCCAGCAGCGGCGCCACCATGATAGGGTTAGTTTCCTACGAGCAGTACTTC
CASSGATMIGLVSYEQYF
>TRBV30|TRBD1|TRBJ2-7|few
TGTGCCTGGAGTTTTTATAACACTCGGGACAGCACCTACGAGCAGTACTTC
CAWSFYNTRDSTYEQYF
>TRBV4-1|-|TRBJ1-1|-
TGCGCCAGCAGCCAAGTAGGGGGTCGGACCACTGAAGCTTTCTTT
CASSQVGGRTTEAFF
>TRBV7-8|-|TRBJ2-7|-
TGTGCCAGCAGCTTAGAGGCAGGGACCCACTACGAGCAGTACTTC
CASSLEAGTHYEQYF
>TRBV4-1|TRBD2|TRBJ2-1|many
TGCGCCAGCAGCCAAGCCCCTAGCGGATCCTACAATGAGCAGTTCTTC
CASSQAPSGSYNEQFF
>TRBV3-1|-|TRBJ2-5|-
TGTGCCAGCAGCCTCCGGGCCCCGTCGGGGGAGACCCAGTACTTC
CASSLRAPSGETQYF
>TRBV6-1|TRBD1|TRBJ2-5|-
TGTGCCAGCAGCCCCCGGGACAGGGGATTTGGCCCCCAAGAGGCCCAGTACTTC
CASSPRDRGFGPQEAQYF
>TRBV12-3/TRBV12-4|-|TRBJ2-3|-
TGTGCCAGCAGCCTAAGGGGAACCGATAGGACAGATACGCAGTATTTT
CASSLRGTDRTDTQYF
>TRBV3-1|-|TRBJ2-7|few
TGTGCCAGCAGCTCCCGGATCGCCGGCGAGCAGTACTTC
CASSSRIAGEQYF
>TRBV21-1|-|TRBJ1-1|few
TGTGCCAGCAGCTCGCCGGGACAGGGAGACACTGAAGCTTTCTTT
CASSSPGQGDTEAFF
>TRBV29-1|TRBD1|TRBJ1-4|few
TGCAGCGTTGCTGGACAGGGGACGGGGGAAAAACTGTTTTTT
CSVAGQGTGEKLFF
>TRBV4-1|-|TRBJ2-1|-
TGCGCCAGCAGCCACCGAGCTACGGGTAATGAGCAGTTCTTC
CASSHRATGNEQFF
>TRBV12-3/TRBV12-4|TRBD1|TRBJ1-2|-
TGTGCCAGCAGTCCAGGACAGGGGGTGAGGGGCTACACCTTC
CASSPGQGVRGYTF
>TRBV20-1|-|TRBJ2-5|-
TGCAGTGCTAGCGGTGTCTCCCCGGGGGAGACCCAGTACTTC
CSASGVSPGETQYF
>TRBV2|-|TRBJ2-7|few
TGTGCCAGCAGCCCCCGGCAAGGCGAGCAGTACTTC
CASSPRQGEQYF
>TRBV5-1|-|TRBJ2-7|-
TGCGCCGGCAGCTTGGAACCGGGGTCCTACGAGCAGTACTTC
CAGSLEPGSYEQYF
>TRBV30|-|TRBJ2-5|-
TGTGCCTGGAGTGACAGGTCCGGTGAGACCCAGTACTTC
CAWSDRSGETQYF
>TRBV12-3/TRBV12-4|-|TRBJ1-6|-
TGTGCCAGCAGTCCGCGGGGCCCCGAATCACCCCTCCACTTT
CASSPRGPESPLHF